Presented here are 6 T cell receptor beta chains from one specimen sequenced in a study of T cells in localized non-small cell lung cancer. Some clones are missing from TCRdb's copy, which holds only in-frame ones; the method was immunoSEQ multiplex PCR. The data hold about 41,000 clones, with roughly 90% observed a single time. The material was peripheral blood, obtained before any cancer treatment. The source of these receptors is a female donor over 55 with stage I squamous cell lung carcinoma.

The rearrangement links TRBV6-5 to TRBJ2-3; 8 bases map to TRBD1. Per the germline V gene, CDR1 is MNHEY and CDR2 is SVGAGI. J lost 1 base, V lost 4 bases, and 7 bases had no gene match. The CDR3 length is 16 residues. For the CDR3, the DNA is TGTGCCAGCAGTTGGATCGGCAGGGGGCGCACAGATACGCAGTATTTT. Translation: CASSWIGRGRTDTQYF.

V usage is TRBV9 and J usage is TRBJ2-7; weak D call: TRBD1 (6 bases). The germline V and J ends were trimmed by 0 bases and 2 bases, with 12 bases remaining between them. CDR1 and CDR2 from the germline V gene are SGDLS and YYNGEE. There are 15 residues in the CDR3. This chain's CDR3 is CASSVGTARTYEQYF. The CDR3 coding sequence is TGTGCCAGCAGCGTAGGGACAGCCAGAACCTACGAGCAGTACTTC.

A note on this clone: The junction departs from germline at one end; a sequencing error may be responsible. V gene TRBV7-7 combines with J gene TRBJ2-5; 7 nucleotides agree with TRBD1. The CDR3 sequence is 13 residues long. Germline assignment: CDR1 SSHAT and CDR2 FNYEAQ (reference sequence). In DNA, the CDR3 is TGTGCTAGCAGCTTGGACAGGCAAGAGACCCAGTACTTC. It codes for CASSLDRQETQYF.

This clone was seen more than once but under ten times. The chain employs TRBV6-5 and TRBJ1-3; 7 bases align to TRBD1. With 3 bases clipped from V and 0 bases from J, the junction kept 5 bases outside the gene matches. Germline CDR1 is MNHEY and CDR2 is SVGAGI. The CDR3 length is 16 residues. The CDR3 bases are TGTGCCAGCAGTTATAGGGGGCCCAACTCTGGAAACACCATATATTTT. Protein sequence: CASSYRGPNSGNTIYF.

This chain uses TRBV27 with TRBJ1-2, with 10 nucleotides matching TRBD1. The V gene end was trimmed by 4 bases and the J gene end by 7 bases; junction bases not matched to a gene: 6. Germline lookup yields CDR1 MNHEY and CDR2 SMNVEV (reference sequence). The CDR3 is 14 amino acids. The CDR3 DNA sequence: TGTGCCAGCAGTTGGGGGACAGGGGAGGGTGGCTACACCTTC. Encoded protein: CASSWGTGEGGYTF.

The chain joins TRBV11-2 to TRBJ2-5; D unclear. Germline V lookup: CDR1 SGHAT, CDR2 FQNNGV. V was cut by 8 bases and J by 0 bases, with 10 bases left in between. The CDR3 runs 13 residues. The CDR3 reads CASGPAYQETQYF. In DNA form, the CDR3 reads TGTGCCAGCGGCCCAGCGTACCAAGAGACCCAGTACTTC.